This entry is about one T cell receptor beta chain. Its antigen is undetermined. TCRdb's copy holds only in-frame clones and misses some; the assay was immunoSEQ multiplex PCR. Counted here are fewer than 700,000 clones, roughly 96% occurring once; the ten biggest clones make up 0.095% to 0.14%. The record originates from a study of shared clonotypes between healthy human individuals. Study details: Three plates each covered CD4 naive and memory; CD8 naive two, CD8 memory one.

CD45RO-negative CD8 cells positively selected for CCR7 made up the naive population, which excluded terminally differentiated effector memory CD45RA+ cells. V dropped 0 bases and J dropped 2; count of bases not matched to a gene: 7. The CDR3 covers 18 residues. Germline CDR1 SGDLS, CDR2 YYNGEE. Study-level results: Non-shared clonotypes showed lower generation probabilities than clonotypes common to all four donors. Sharing across a few donors was seen in approximately 5.2% of naive CD4 clonotypes. The diversity represented, both genetic and in exposure history, was limited by few donors.

This TCR was sampled from a woman in her 30s in good health. The sequencing sample was made of naive CD8+ T cells sorted from blood. The rearrangement uses TRBV9 and TRBJ2-1, with TRBD2 matching 11 bases. CDR3 sequence reads: CASSVEMLAGGPYNEQFF. In DNA form, the CDR3 reads TGTGCCAGCAGCGTAGAGATGTTAGCGGGAGGGCCCTACAATGAGCAGTTCTTC.